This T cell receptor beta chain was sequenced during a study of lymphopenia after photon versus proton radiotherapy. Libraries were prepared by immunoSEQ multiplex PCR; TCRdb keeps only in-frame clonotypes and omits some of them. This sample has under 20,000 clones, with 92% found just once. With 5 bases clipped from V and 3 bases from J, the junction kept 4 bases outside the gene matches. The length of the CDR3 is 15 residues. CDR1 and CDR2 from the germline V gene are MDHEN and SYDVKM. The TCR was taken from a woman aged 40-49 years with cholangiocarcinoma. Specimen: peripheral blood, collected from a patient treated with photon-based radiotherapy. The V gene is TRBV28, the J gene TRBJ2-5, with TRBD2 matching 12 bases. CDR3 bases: TGTGCCAGCAGTCTAGCGGGAGGGGGCAAAGAGACCCAGTACTTC. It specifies CASSLAGGGKETQYF.